This T cell receptor (beta chain) stems from a study of cytomegalovirus exposure and HLA in healthy donors. Findings and limits, study-wide: A likely sequencing artifact accounted for one observed cluster of highly shared sequence variants. Most of the CMV-associated TCR beta chains (in a later analysis) appeared to be HLA-restricted. Other equally common chains were less clonally expanded than HLA-associated TCR beta chains, a later analysis showed. Usually a TCR sequence was rare, but some public TCRs were found in many donors.

Unmatched junction bases numbered 6, after V lost 2 bases and J lost 7 bases. Germline V gene lookup returns CDR1 MNHEY and CDR2 SVGAGI. The CDR3 sequence is 15 residues long. With respect to this clone: No antigen is known for it.

The PCR had 60 Vbeta and 13 Jbeta primers. Libraries were prepared by immunoSEQ multiplex PCR; TCRdb keeps only in-frame clonotypes and omits some of them. This sample carries 120,000 or so clones, approximately 77% of them seen once, and the ten largest clones take about 1.8%. The sequence derives from a man aged 18-30 years in good health and CMV-seronegative. V is TRBV6-5 and J is TRBJ2-2; 8 positions match TRBD2. The sample taken for sequencing was PBMCs. This chain's CDR3 is CASSYVRGVIGELFF. In DNA, the CDR3 is TGTGCCAGCAGTTACGTGCGGGGGGTCATCGGGGAGCTGTTTTTT.